This is a list of T cell receptor beta chains from one sample in a study of T cells in Graves' hyperthyroidism and ophthalmopathy. TCRdb used MiXCR to reprocess the multiplex PCR reads, holding one entry per CDR3 protein. Among hundreds of thousands of distinct CDR3 sequences listed, about two fifths were seen once. Sample: blood. These receptors were obtained from a man younger than 35 with Graves' hyperthyroidism. The CDR3 runs from the conserved cysteine through the conserved F or W. Fields, in order: J gene, V gene, CDR3 protein.

J: TRBJ2-7; V: TRBV7-2; CDR3: CASSPRLNFYEQYF
J: TRBJ1-2; V: TRBV25-1; CDR3: CARDDARELYGYTF
J: TRBJ1-1; V: TRBV24-1; CDR3: CAPRGALNTEAFF
J: TRBJ1-1; V: TRBV9; CDR3: CASSPPNHRNTEAFF
J: TRBJ2-5; V: TRBV20-1; CDR3: CSIGGGQGASETQYF
J: TRBJ2-7; V: TRBV7-9; CDR3: CASSPTDRPGYEQYF
J: TRBJ1-2; V: TRBV19; CDR3: CASSIQVGNGYTF
J: TRBJ2-7; V: TRBV29-1; CDR3: CSVEEGRNEQYF
J: TRBJ1-3; V: TRBV4-2; CDR3: CASSQDAQRAGNTIYF
J: TRBJ1-5; V: TRBV24-1; CDR3: CATSVISTGYSNQPQHF
J: TRBJ1-4; V: TRBV5-1; CDR3: CASSSSLHEKLFF
J: TRBJ2-7; V: TRBV15; CDR3: CATSRDSTGSPEQYF
J: TRBJ1-1; V: TRBV2; CDR3: CASVDRTNTEAFF
J: TRBJ1-6; V: TRBV7-3; CDR3: CASRSDRAYNSPLHF
J: TRBJ1-4; V: TRBV7-3; CDR3: CASSLGTGPSGKKKLFF
J: TRBJ2-7; V: TRBV29-1; CDR3: CSAADRITYEQYF
J: TRBJ2-2; V: TRBV7-8; CDR3: CASSLTINFDTGELFF
J: TRBJ1-5; V: TRBV10-3; CDR3: CASRAGTGESNQPQHF
J: TRBJ1-1; V: TRBV29-1; CDR3: CSARRGDGTREAFF